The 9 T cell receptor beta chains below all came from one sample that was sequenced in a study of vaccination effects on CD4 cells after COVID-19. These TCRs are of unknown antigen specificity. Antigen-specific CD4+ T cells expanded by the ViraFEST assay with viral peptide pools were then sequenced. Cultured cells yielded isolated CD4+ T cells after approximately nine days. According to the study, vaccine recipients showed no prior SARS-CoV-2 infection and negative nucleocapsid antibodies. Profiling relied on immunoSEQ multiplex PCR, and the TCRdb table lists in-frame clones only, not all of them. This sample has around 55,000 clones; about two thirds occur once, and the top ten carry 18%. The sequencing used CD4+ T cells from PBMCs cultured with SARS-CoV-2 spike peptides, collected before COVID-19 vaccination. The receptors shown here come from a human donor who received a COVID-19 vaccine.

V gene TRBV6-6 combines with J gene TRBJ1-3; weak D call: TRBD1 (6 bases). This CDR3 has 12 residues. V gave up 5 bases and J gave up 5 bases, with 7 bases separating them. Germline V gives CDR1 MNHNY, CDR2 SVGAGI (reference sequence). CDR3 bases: TGTGCCAGCAGTGGACAGAGAAACACCATATATTTT. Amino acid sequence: CASSGQRNTIYF.

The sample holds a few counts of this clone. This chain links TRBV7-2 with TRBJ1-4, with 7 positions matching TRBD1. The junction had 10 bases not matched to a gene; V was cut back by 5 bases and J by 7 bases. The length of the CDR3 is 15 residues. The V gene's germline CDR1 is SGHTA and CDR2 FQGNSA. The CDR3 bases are TGTGCCAGCAGCCCGAGGACAGGAGGAGGTGAAAAACTGTTTTTT. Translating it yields CASSPRTGGGEKLFF.

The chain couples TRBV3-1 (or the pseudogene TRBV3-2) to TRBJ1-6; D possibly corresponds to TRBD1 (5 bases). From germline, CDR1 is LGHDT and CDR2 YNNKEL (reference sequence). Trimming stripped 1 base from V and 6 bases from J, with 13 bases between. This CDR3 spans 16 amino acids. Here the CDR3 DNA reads TGTGCCAGCAGCCAAGTTGGAGGGACCTCTAATTCACCCCTCCACTTT. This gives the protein CASSQVGGTSNSPLHF.

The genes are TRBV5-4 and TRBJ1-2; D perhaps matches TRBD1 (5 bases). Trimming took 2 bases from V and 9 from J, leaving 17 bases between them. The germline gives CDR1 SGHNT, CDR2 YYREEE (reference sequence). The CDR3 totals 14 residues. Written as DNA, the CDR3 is TGTGCCAGCAGCTTATTCAGCGGGACCCCTAGCTACACCTTC. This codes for CASSLFSGTPSYTF.

In DNA, the CDR3 is TGTGCCAGCAGTTTTACGGGGGCCCATCAGCCCCAGCATTTT. It codes for CASSFTGAHQPQHF. V usage is TRBV27 and J usage is TRBJ1-5; D possibly corresponds to TRBD1 (6 bases). Germline values: CDR1 MNHEY, CDR2 SMNVEV (reference sequence). This CDR3 spans 14 amino acids. Trimming left V 3 bases short and J 5 bases short, with 11 bases between.

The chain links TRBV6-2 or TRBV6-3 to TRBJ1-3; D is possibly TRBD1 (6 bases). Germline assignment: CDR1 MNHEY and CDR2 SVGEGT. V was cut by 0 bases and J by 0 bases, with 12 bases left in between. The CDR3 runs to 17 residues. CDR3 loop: CASSYSGDRISGNTIYF. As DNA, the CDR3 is TGTGCCAGCAGTTACTCGGGAGACAGGATCTCTGGAAACACCATATATTTT.

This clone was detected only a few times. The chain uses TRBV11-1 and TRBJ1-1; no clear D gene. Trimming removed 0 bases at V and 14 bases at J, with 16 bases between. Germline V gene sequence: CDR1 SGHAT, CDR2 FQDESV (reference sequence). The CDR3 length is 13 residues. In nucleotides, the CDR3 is TGTGCCAGCAGCTTAGCGTTCGGAAGTCGAGCCTTCTTT. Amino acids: CASSLAFGSRAFF.

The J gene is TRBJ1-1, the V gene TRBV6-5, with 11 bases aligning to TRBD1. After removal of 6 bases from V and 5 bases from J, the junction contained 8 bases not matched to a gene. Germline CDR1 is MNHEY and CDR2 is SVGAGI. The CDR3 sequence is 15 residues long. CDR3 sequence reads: CASSHMDRGQTEAFF. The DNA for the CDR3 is TGTGCCAGCAGCCATATGGACAGGGGGCAGACTGAAGCTTTCTTT.

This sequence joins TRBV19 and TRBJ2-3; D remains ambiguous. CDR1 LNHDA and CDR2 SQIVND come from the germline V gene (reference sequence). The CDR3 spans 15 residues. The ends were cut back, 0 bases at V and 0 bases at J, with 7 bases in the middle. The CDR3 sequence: CASSIDLLSTDTQYF. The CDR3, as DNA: TGTGCCAGTAGTATAGACTTGCTAAGCACAGATACGCAGTATTTT.